The source of this T cell receptor beta chain is a study of Graves' ophthalmopathy and Graves' hyperthyroidism. This CDR3 has 16 amino acids. Germline V lookup: CDR1 MGHDK, CDR2 SYGVNS. V lost 6 bases to trimming and J lost 4 bases, with 21 bases between them. For repertoire sequencing, the TCR beta CDR3 regions were amplified from RNA transcripts. Amplification began with first-round RT-PCR using HTBI primers, then second-round multiplex PCR was performed. TCRdb reprocessed the multiplex PCR reads via MiXCR and lists one record per CDR3 protein. The sample lists approximately 700,000 distinct CDR3 sequences, 40% occurring once. Each diagnosis was determined on the basis of clinical symptoms, serum thyroxine, TRAb, thyroid ultrasound and orbital computed tomography.

The chain has TRBV25-1 and TRBJ1-1, with TRBD1 as a possible D gene (6 bases). Source material: peripheral blood. The receptor was isolated from an adult man with Graves' ophthalmopathy. The CDR3, as DNA: TGTGCCAGCAGCTCTGGGACACGGGGTGTGGGCACTGAAGCTTTCTTT. This gives the protein CASSSGTRGVGTEAFF.